Listed here are 3 T cell receptor beta chains from one sample, sequenced in a study of blood T cell repertoires in COVID-19. Some clones are missing from TCRdb's copy, which holds only in-frame ones; the method was immunoSEQ multiplex PCR. The data show approximately 230,000 clones, around 80% seen once. Sequenced input: peripheral blood. These receptors all stem from a man aged 25 to 40 with active or convalescent COVID-19.

This clone came up once. The rearrangement links TRBV19 to TRBJ2-5; 8 bases match TRBD1. V gave up 6 bases and J gave up 0 bases; unmatched junction bases: 6. The CDR3 totals 15 residues. Germline V lookup: CDR1 LNHDA, CDR2 SQIVND (reference sequence). The CDR3 is CASRPGQGHQETQYF. CDR3 sequence (DNA): TGTGCCAGTAGACCCGGACAGGGCCACCAAGAGACCCAGTACTTC. Full variable domain (missing parts from reference TRBV19 and TRBJ2-5): DGGITQSPKYLFRKEGQNVTLSCEQNLNHDAMYWYRQDPGQGLRLIYYSQIVNDFQKGDIAEGYSVSREKKESFPLTVTSAQKNPTAFYLCASRPGQGHQETQYFGPGTRLLVL.

This clone was counted between two and nine times. V and J are TRBV4-3 and TRBJ2-7, with D possibly being TRBD1 (6 bases). Germline loops: CDR1 LGHNA, CDR2 YSLEER. The germline V and J ends were trimmed by 1 base and 1 base, with 14 bases remaining between them. The CDR3 sequence is 16 residues long. The DNA for the CDR3 is TGCGCCAGCAGCCAAGGATGGGACACGACATCCTACGAGCAGTACTTC. Translating gives CASSQGWDTTSYEQYF.

This clone was detected once. The sample contains more than one DNA sequence encoding this CDR3. The CDR3 DNA reads as TGTGCCAGCAGCCCCCGACTAGCGGGAGAGACCCAGTACTTC. Its protein product is CASSPRLAGETQYF. The chain couples TRBV7-2 to TRBJ2-5; 10 nucleotides line up with TRBD2. The CDR3 totals 14 residues. V lost 5 bases and J lost 4; bases outside the gene matches: 4. Germline V CDR1 and CDR2: SGHTA, FQGNSA.